This T cell receptor beta chain was found in a study of regulatory T cells in long-lasting Graves disease. Study as a whole: In persistent Graves' disease, antithyroid drugs had been taken for over 5 years and TSH receptor antibodies stayed positive.

Described time point: persistent/refractory GD, antithyroid drugs over 5 years with positive TRAb. After RNA was extracted from PBMCs, the TCR library was made from it. Criteria from the American Thyroid Association guidelines were applied to diagnose Graves' disease. Blood from the periphery, about 9 milliliters in all, was drawn into EDTA tubes. This CDR3 has 15 residues. Germline loops: CDR1 ENHRY, CDR2 SYGVKD. The ends lost 6 bases at V and 3 bases at J; junction bases unmatched: 4. Study-level results: Study of thyroid tissue was not done, with only peripheral blood studied.

This clonotype was observed at least ten times. Its antigen is unknown. CDR3 regions were amplified by Arm-PCR using iRepertoire HTBI primers to build TCR beta libraries. TCRdb passed the multiplex PCR reads through MiXCR, listing each CDR3 protein once. This sample has about 460,000 distinct CDR3 sequences, with roughly 23% found just once. The clonotype originates from a female donor with Graves disease. Sequenced material: peripheral blood mononuclear cells (PBMCs), taken when the disease was refractory, from a patient treated with antithyroid drugs. V usage is TRBV10-3 and J usage is TRBJ1-6, with 8 bases matching TRBD1. In DNA form, the CDR3 reads TGTGCCATCAGGACAGGGGAGAGCTATAATTCACCCCTCCACTTT. Translated: CAIRTGESYNSPLHF.